A selection of T cell receptor beta chains follows, all from one sample in a study of cytomegalovirus exposure and HLA in healthy donors. TCRdb's table, derived via immunoSEQ multiplex PCR, lists solely in-frame clones and lacks some. Of more than 95,000 clones in the sample, 70% to 80% were seen once. Material for sequencing was PBMCs. The receptors were gathered from a man aged 50-59 years in good health and CMV-seronegative. Each CDR3 is given with its conserved first and last residue.

V	J	CDR3
TRBV5-5	TRBJ2-7	CASSFDRGSYEQYF
TRBV6-6	TRBJ1-1	CASSYRQVMSTEAFF
TRBV5-6	TRBJ1-2	CASSLRGRGGYGYTF
TRBV11-2	TRBJ1-2	CASSLEGGLSTMVGYTF
TRBV5-6	TRBJ2-3	CASSLDNGQGADTQYF
TRBV18	TRBJ1-1	CASRPTGWVTEAFF
TRBV7-9	TRBJ2-5	CASNDRDRGRGETQYF
TRBV7-9	TRBJ1-5	CASSLGSGEGRNQPQHF
TRBV19	TRBJ1-3	CASKRRRDAGNTIYF
TRBV9	TRBJ1-6	CASGRGRSPLHF
TRBV19	TRBJ2-5	CASSPSGGGETQYF
TRBV7-2	TRBJ1-4	CASSLDGREGTNEKLFF
TRBV5-4	TRBJ2-3	CASRIPGTDTQYF
TRBV7-9	TRBJ1-1	CATGRRRNTEAFF
TRBV10-3	TRBJ1-2	CAIFSDRDYGYTF
TRBV28	TRBJ1-2	CASMGGQRGYTF
TRBV18	TRBJ2-3	CASSQTQGTDTQYF
TRBV2	TRBJ2-7	CASSGAGRVISGEQYF
TRBV7-6	TRBJ1-5	CASSFRSVAQHF
TRBV7-9	TRBJ2-1	CASSSSGGARNEQFF
TRBV6-6	TRBJ1-1	CASSYQNLRTGDEAFF